The clone carrying this TCR beta chain has more than one count but fewer than ten. This specimen comes from a study of blood T cells in healthy people across ages. For the second PCR, which ran for roughly 7 to 11 cycles, a sample-barcoded 5' primer and a J-beta primer mix were used. Using its own MiXCR run on the 5' RACE reads, TCRdb lists one record per CDR3 protein. The sample holds fewer than 1.5 million distinct CDR3 sequences, around 42% seen once. The trim removed 3 bases at V and 4 bases at J, leaving 4 bases unmatched. The CDR3 is 13 amino acids. CDR1 and CDR2 (germline): SGHDT, YYEEEE. The receptor comes from a woman under 30 in good health. Input material: blood. The chain is built from TRBV5-6 and TRBJ2-7; 7 bases are shared with TRBD1. The CDR3 DNA follows: TGTGCCAGCAGCTGGGGGACAGAGTACGAGCAGTACTTC. It translates to CASSWGTEYEQYF.